Listed here are 28 T cell receptor beta chains from one sample, sequenced in a study of blood T cell repertoires in COVID-19. Clones were read by immunoSEQ multiplex PCR, and TCRdb kept only the in-frame ones, dropping some. The sample includes roughly 380,000 clones, around 84% seen only once; the top ten take more than 0.95%. The sample comprised peripheral blood. Receptors originate from a human donor with acute or convalescent COVID-19. The donor label of this sample is uncertain.

Worth noting for this clone: Other DNA sequences in this sample translate to the same CDR3. The chain combines TRBV30 with TRBJ1-1, with TRBD1 as a possible D gene (5 bases). The CDR3 length is 13 residues. Germline V gives CDR1 GTSNPN, CDR2 SVGIG (reference sequence). V lost 4 bases and J lost 1, with 10 bases in between. CDR3 DNA sequence: TGTGCCTGGAAACGGGGGGGGAACACTGAAGCTTTCTTT. Protein: CAWKRGGNTEAFF.

This chain uses TRBV10-2 with TRBJ1-6, with D possibly matching TRBD1 (6 bases). The germline V gene encodes CDR1 WSHSY and CDR2 SAAADI. Trimming removed 7 bases from V and 0 bases from J, with 10 bases in between. The CDR3 consists of 15 residues. Here the CDR3 reads CASKRDNSYNSPLHF. The CDR3 DNA reads TGCGCCAGCAAGAGGGACAACTCCTATAATTCACCCCTCCACTTT.

The chain recombines TRBV9 with TRBJ1-1, with D unresolved. Trimming removed 4 bases from V and 3 bases from J, with 10 bases in between. The V gene's germline CDR1 is SGDLS and CDR2 YYNGEE. The CDR3 consists of 13 residues. The CDR3 protein is CASSPRWYTEAFF. The CDR3 region has the DNA TGTGCCAGCAGCCCCCGGTGGTACACTGAAGCTTTCTTT.

J is TRBJ1-1 and V is TRBV28; tentative D call: TRBD1 (5 bases). V shed 4 bases and J shed 10 bases, with 10 bases lying between them. CDR1 is MDHEN, CDR2 SYDVKM, per germline. The CDR3 is made up of 11 amino acids. The CDR3 DNA reads as TGTGCCAGCAGTTGGCGAAGGGGAGCTTTCTTT. Residues: CASSWRRGAFF.

The chain uses TRBV14 and TRBJ1-3; TRBD1 aligns across 7 bases. V shed 3 bases and J 0 bases; nucleotides not matched to a gene: 5. The CDR3 spans 16 residues. Germline CDR1 and CDR2: SGHDN and FVKESK. The DNA of the CDR3 is TGTGCCAGCAGCCATATGGGACAGAACTCTGGAAACACCATATATTTT. This translates into CASSHMGQNSGNTIYF.

In regard to this clone: Germline and junction disagree at one end, which may indicate a read error. V usage is TRBV18 and J usage is TRBJ2-2, with no clear D. Germline V lookup: CDR1 KGHSH, CDR2 LQKENI. The length of the CDR3 is 16 residues. The CDR3 coding sequence is TGTACCAGCTCACGTATTGGGCAGAAGAACACCGGGGAGCTGTTTTTT. Translated, it gives CTSSRIGQKNTGELFF.

The genes are TRBV29-1 and TRBJ2-3; 10 positions agree with TRBD2. Losses at the gene ends were 3 bases for V and 0 bases for J; bases not matched to a gene: 9. This CDR3 is built from 17 residues. The germline V gene encodes CDR1 SQVTM and CDR2 ANQGSEA. The DNA of the CDR3 is TGCAGCGTTGAGATTCACAGCGGGGGGGGTAGCACAGATACGCAGTATTTT. Residues: CSVEIHSGGGSTDTQYF.

In its sample, this clone was seen a few times. Other DNA sequences in the sample encode the same CDR3. The rearrangement joins TRBV30 to TRBJ1-5; tentatively, D is TRBD1 (6 bases). The germline V gene has CDR1 GTSNPN and CDR2 SVGIG (reference sequence). The CDR3 sequence is 14 residues long. Deletions cut 2 bases from V and 3 bases from J, with 11 bases between. The CDR3 reads CAWSPTGNNQPQHF. The DNA for the CDR3 is TGTGCCTGGAGTCCCACAGGGAACAATCAGCCCCAGCATTTT.

This clone was observed once. The V call is TRBV2, the J call TRBJ1-5; D ambiguous. The CDR3 loop spans 15 amino acids. The V gene lost 2 bases and the J gene lost 4 bases, with 12 bases spanning the gap. From germline, CDR1 is SNHLY and CDR2 FYNNEI. The CDR3 DNA reads TGTGCCAGCAGTGAAAGAGCTCAGGTAAATCAGCCCCAGCATTTT. This translates into CASSERAQVNQPQHF. Full variable domain (remainder filled in from reference TRBV2 and TRBJ1-5): EPEVTQTPSHQVTQMGQEVILRCVPISNHLYFYWYRQILGQKVEFLVSFYNNEISEKSEIFDDQFSVERPDGSNFTLKIRSTKLEDSAMYFCASSERAQVNQPQHFGDGTRLSIL.

This sequence joins TRBV18 and TRBJ1-1; TRBD1 agrees at 10 bases. The J segment lost 6 bases and the V segment lost 3 bases, leaving 4 bases of the junction unmatched. Looked up from germline, CDR1 is KGHSH and CDR2 is LQKENI. There are 14 residues in the CDR3. In DNA form, the CDR3 reads TGTGCCAGCTCACCGGGACAGGGGCTTGCTGAAGCTTTCTTT. It translates to CASSPGQGLAEAFF.

V and J are TRBV7-9 and TRBJ2-1; D not resolved. Looked up from germline, CDR1 is SEHNR and CDR2 is FQNEAQ (reference sequence). With 1 base removed from V and 10 bases from J, the gap between germline ends came to 8 bases. This CDR3 comprises 12 residues. DNA for the CDR3: TGTGCCAGCAGCTTAGACCCCGGGGAGCAGTTCTTC. This sequence encodes CASSLDPGEQFF.

The chain links TRBV10-3 to TRBJ1-5; 7 positions match TRBD1. The CDR3 contains 17 residues. With 0 bases clipped from V and 1 base from J, the junction kept 6 bases outside the gene matches. Looked up from germline, CDR1 is ENHRY and CDR2 is SYGVKD. The chain's CDR3 is CAISESGRGYSNQPQHF. The CDR3, as DNA: TGTGCCATCAGTGAGTCTGGCAGGGGGTACAGCAATCAGCCCCAGCATTTT.

The V gene is TRBV15, the J gene TRBJ1-1; D is ambiguous. V was pared by 2 bases and J by 6 bases, with 7 bases between. The CDR3 contains 12 residues. The germline gives CDR1 LNHNV, CDR2 YYDKDF (reference sequence). CDR3: CATSRTGAEAFF. As DNA, the CDR3 is TGTGCCACCAGCAGAACCGGGGCTGAAGCTTTCTTT.

This clone was counted only a few times. The V and J genes are TRBV30 and TRBJ1-2; D might be TRBD1 (6 bases). Germline V gene data show CDR1 as GTSNPN and CDR2 as SVGIG (reference sequence). The V gene lost 3 bases and the J gene lost 7 bases, with 15 bases spanning the gap. CDR3 length: 13 amino acids. This chain's CDR3 is CAWRRSTGPGYTF. In DNA, the CDR3 is TGTGCCTGGAGGAGAAGCACAGGGCCTGGCTACACCTTC.

The rearrangement links TRBV19 to TRBJ1-1; 9 bases align to TRBD1. The CDR3 spans 16 residues. V lost 3 bases and J lost 6; bases outside the gene matches: 11. Germline assignment: CDR1 LNHDA and CDR2 SQIVND (reference sequence). The CDR3 DNA follows: TGTGCCAGTAGTATGAGATTAACAGGGGGCAACCCTGAAGCTTTCTTT. Amino acid sequence: CASSMRLTGGNPEAFF.

J is TRBJ1-1 and V is TRBV7-9, with 9 bases that match TRBD1. The CDR3 is made up of 15 amino acids. The trim removed 5 bases at V and 4 bases at J, leaving 8 bases unmatched. Looked up from germline, CDR1 is SEHNR and CDR2 is FQNEAQ (reference sequence). As DNA, the CDR3 is TGTGCCAGCAGCACCAACAGGGGGCGCCGCACTGAAGCTTTCTTT. Protein sequence: CASSTNRGRRTEAFF.

The rearrangement links TRBV28 to TRBJ2-7; the match to TRBD2 covers 9 bases. Per the germline V gene, CDR1 is MDHEN and CDR2 is SYDVKM. V was pared by 5 bases and J by 3 bases, with 8 bases of the junction left unmatched. The CDR3 is 15 amino acids. For the CDR3, the DNA is TGTGCCAGCAGTACTGCGGGGGGGCCTGGCTACGAGCAGTACTTC. Amino acids: CASSTAGGPGYEQYF.

CDR3 nucleotide sequence: TGTGCCAGCAGCTGGGGACAGTCCTACAATGAGCAGTTCTTC. Its translation is CASSWGQSYNEQFF. The chain joins TRBV5-5 to TRBJ2-1; TRBD1 aligns across 7 bases. The CDR3 runs 14 residues. Germline CDR1 reads SGHKS; CDR2 reads YYEKEE (reference sequence). The V gene end was trimmed by 3 bases and the J gene end by 1 base; junction bases not matched to a gene: 1.

This clone was seen a handful of times. V is TRBV2 and J is TRBJ2-3; D is uncertain. From germline, CDR1 is SNHLY and CDR2 FYNNEI. The CDR3 is 13 residues long. V shed 5 bases and J shed 1 base, with 7 bases lying between them. The CDR3, as DNA: TGTGCCAGCAGTCGACGGGGCACAGATACGCAGTATTTT. This codes for CASSRRGTDTQYF.

CDR3 region: CASSQSTQRGRGYNEQFF. The DNA of the CDR3 is TGCGCCAGCAGCCAATCCACTCAGCGGGGAAGGGGGTACAATGAGCAGTTCTTC. The V call is TRBV4-1, the J call TRBJ2-1; tentative D call: TRBD2 (7 bases). Between the trimmed V and J ends, which lost 2 bases and 4 bases, there was a span of 21 bases. Germline CDR1 MGHRA, CDR2 YSYEKL. This CDR3 has 18 residues.

The chain couples TRBV28 to TRBJ1-3; tentative D call: TRBD1 (6 bases). The CDR3 totals 15 residues. Germline CDR1 and CDR2: MDHEN and SYDVKM. V was cut by 6 bases and J by 0 bases, with 12 bases left in between. The DNA for the CDR3 is TGTGCCAGCAGCCGACAGGCTAGCTCTGGAAACACCATATATTTT. Residues: CASSRQASSGNTIYF.

This chain connects TRBV3-1 (or the pseudogene TRBV3-2) to TRBJ2-2; perhaps TRBD2 as D (6 bases). The germline V gene has CDR1 LGHDT and CDR2 YNNKEL (reference sequence). The CDR3 runs to 15 residues. Trimming left V 4 bases short and J 2 bases short, with 11 bases between. CDR3 sequence (DNA): TGTGCCAGCAGCCCCCCGGGACTTAACACCGGGGAGCTGTTTTTT. This gives the protein CASSPPGLNTGELFF.

This clone was observed a handful of times. The CDR3 loop reads CSVVGRRGLVAFF. The CDR3 nucleotides are TGCAGCGTTGTAGGCAGGAGGGGATTGGTAGCTTTCTTT. This sequence joins TRBV29-1 and TRBJ1-1; TRBD1 is a possible D gene (5 bases). This CDR3 contains 13 residues. Germline V gives CDR1 SQVTM, CDR2 ANQGSEA. The ends were cut back, 4 bases at V and 10 bases at J, with 19 bases in the middle.

The rearrangement uses TRBV9 and TRBJ2-7; 8 bases are a match to TRBD1. The length of the CDR3 is 16 residues. The V gene end was trimmed by 0 bases and the J gene end by 2 bases; junction bases not matched to a gene: 7. Germline V gives CDR1 SGDLS, CDR2 YYNGEE. This CDR3 is CASSVATGQATYEQYF. For the CDR3, the DNA is TGTGCCAGCAGCGTAGCTACGGGACAGGCTACCTACGAGCAGTACTTC.

The rearrangement links TRBV28 to TRBJ1-2; D is uncertain. The CDR3 covers 13 residues. Trimming removed 7 bases at V and 8 bases at J, with 17 bases between. Germline assignment: CDR1 MDHEN and CDR2 SYDVKM. The CDR3 region is CASTEQTLNGYTF. CDR3 DNA: TGTGCCAGCACCGAACAGACGCTTAACGGCTACACCTTC.

This chain joins TRBV5-1 and TRBJ1-5; 8 positions match TRBD1. CDR3 length: 15 residues. The V and J ends lost 5 bases and 3 bases, in that order; junction bases with no gene match: 7. Germline values: CDR1 SGHRS, CDR2 YFSETQ. This chain's CDR3 is CASRQGVSNNQPQHF. The CDR3 DNA reads as TGCGCCAGCAGACAGGGGGTTTCGAACAATCAGCCCCAGCATTTT.

J is TRBJ2-7 and V is TRBV12-3 or TRBV12-4, with D unclear. The V gene lost 3 bases and the J gene lost 9 bases, with 15 bases spanning the gap. The CDR3 sequence is 13 residues long. CDR3 loop: CASSLVTPPGQYF. CDR3 nucleotides: TGTGCCAGCAGTTTGGTAACCCCGCCAGGGCAGTACTTC.

The chain has TRBV7-8 and TRBJ1-2, with a possible D match to TRBD1 (6 bases). This CDR3 spans 15 amino acids. CDR1 and CDR2 (germline): SGHVS, FQNEAQ. Trimming took off 5 bases at V and 7 bases at J, with 20 bases between the two ends. As DNA, the CDR3 is TGTGCCAGCAGCCCGTTGGGGGCAGGGGTGGGTGGCTACACCTTC. Its translation is CASSPLGAGVGGYTF.